Each of the 27 T cell receptor beta chains below was sequenced from the same sample in a study of blood T cells in healthy people across ages. Sample-barcoded 5' priming and a J-beta primer mix drove a second PCR of roughly 6 to 12 cycles. TCRdb re-analysed the 5' RACE reads in MiXCR, keeping a single row per CDR3 protein. Of hundreds of thousands of distinct CDR3 sequences in the sample, 40% to 60% were seen once. Input material: blood. These receptors were taken from a man aged 25-45 years in good health.

In this sample, this clonotype turned up many times. The rearrangement uses TRBV10-3 and TRBJ2-3, with a tentative D call TRBD1 (6 bases). The V and J ends lost 5 bases and 2 bases respectively, with 11 bases between them. This CDR3 has 14 amino acids. Germline CDR1 ENHRY, CDR2 SYGVKD. The CDR3 DNA follows: TGTGCCATCAGTCTCGGACAGTACACAGATACGCAGTATTTT. It is translated as CAISLGQYTDTQYF.

Notes on this clonotype: The junction departs from the called germline gene at one end, perhaps through a read error. The rearrangement links TRBV6-1 to TRBJ1-2; the D gene is possibly TRBD1 (6 bases). CDR1 MNHNS and CDR2 SASEGT come from the germline V gene. This CDR3 spans 14 amino acids. The CDR3 sequence is CASSGRQENCGYTF. The CDR3 DNA follows: TGTGCCAGCAGTGGTAGACAGGAAAACTGTGGCTACACCTTC.

This chain uses TRBV20-1 with TRBJ2-3; D remains ambiguous. Germline V gene lookup returns CDR1 DFQATT and CDR2 SNEGSKA (reference sequence). This CDR3 contains 13 residues. V dropped 7 bases and J dropped 6 bases, with 17 bases sitting between them. The CDR3 nucleotides are TGCAGTGAGCCGGACCGGATCACTGATACGCAGTATTTT. Its protein is CSEPDRITDTQYF.

The V and J genes are TRBV19 and TRBJ2-1; D is possibly TRBD2 (6 bases). CDR1 LNHDA and CDR2 SQIVND come from the germline V gene (reference sequence). This CDR3 has 17 residues. Trimming removed 4 bases from V and 4 bases from J, with 20 bases in between. DNA for the CDR3: TGTGCCAGTAGTACCTCGGCCGTCGGCGGAGGGTACAATGAGCAGTTCTTC. The encoded protein is CASSTSAVGGGYNEQFF.

This clonotype has a handful of counts. The rearrangement uses TRBV16 and TRBJ2-7, with D possibly TRBD1 on 5 matching bases. The germline V gene has CDR1 KGHSY and CDR2 FQNENV. Trimming pared 1 base from V and 2 bases from J, leaving 9 bases between. The CDR3 totals 14 residues. The CDR3 protein is CASSQFPGTYEQYF. The DNA of the CDR3 is TGTGCCAGCAGCCAATTCCCAGGGACCTACGAGCAGTACTTC.

This clonotype appeared a few times. The V call is TRBV4-1, the J call TRBJ2-7; 7 nucleotides align to TRBD1. Germline lookup yields CDR1 MGHRA and CDR2 YSYEKL. Trimming took 4 bases from V and 3 from J; bases not matched to a gene: 6. The CDR3 spans 14 residues. The CDR3 sequence: CASSREGQDYEQYF. The CDR3 DNA reads as TGCGCCAGCAGCCGAGAAGGACAGGACTACGAGCAGTACTTC.

Notes on this clonotype: A junction boundary mismatches the germline segment, possibly from a read error. This sequence joins TRBV7-2 and TRBJ2-3, with D unclear. There are 15 residues in the CDR3. Germline assignment: CDR1 SGHTA and CDR2 FQGNSA. The CDR3 bases are TGTGCCAGCAGCTTAGATTCTTTTAGCATAGATACGCAGTATTTT. It specifies CASSLDSFSIDTQYF.

This clonotype has just a few counts. V is TRBV7-2 and J is TRBJ1-4; 7 nucleotides line up with TRBD1. Germline assignment: CDR1 SGHTA and CDR2 FQGNSA. V gave up 5 bases and J gave up 5 bases; unmatched junction bases: 2. The CDR3 length is 13 residues. CDR3: CASSKGQNEKLFF. CDR3 DNA: TGTGCCAGCAGCAAGGGACAGAATGAAAAACTGTTTTTT.

A word on this clonotype: Germline is not matched at one junction end, which may reflect a read error. V and J are TRBV4-1 and TRBJ1-5; the match to TRBD1 covers 9 bases. This CDR3 has 14 residues. The germline V gene encodes CDR1 MGHRA and CDR2 YSYEKL. The CDR3 DNA reads TGCGCCAACAGCCCAGACAGGGGGTATCAGCCCCAGCATTTT. Amino acid sequence: CANSPDRGYQPQHF.

V gene TRBV12-3 or TRBV12-4 combines with J gene TRBJ2-7, with unresolved D. The CDR3 is 14 amino acids. Trimming took off 7 bases at V and 0 bases at J, with 13 bases between the two ends. CDR3 nucleotides: TGTGCCAGCACCTTCCCCGGCAACTCCTACGAGCAGTACTTC. Translated: CASTFPGNSYEQYF.

The chain is built from TRBV18 and TRBJ2-3; D is tentatively TRBD1 or TRBD2 (5 bases each). Trimming pared 11 bases from V and 0 bases from J, leaving 15 bases between. In germline, CDR1 is KGHSH, CDR2 LQKENI. The CDR3 contains 14 residues. CDR3 DNA sequence: TGTGCCGCCGGGACCACACCAAGCACAGATACGCAGTATTTT. It codes for CAAGTTPSTDTQYF.

This clonotype turned up a few times. The V gene is TRBV20-1, the J gene TRBJ2-6, with 9 nucleotides matching TRBD2. This CDR3 spans 17 amino acids. The ends lost 2 bases at V and 0 bases at J; junction bases unmatched: 5. CDR1 and CDR2 (germline): DFQATT, SNEGSKA (reference sequence). This CDR3 reads CSARLAGINSGANVLTF. The CDR3 DNA sequence: TGCAGTGCTAGACTAGCGGGGATTAACTCTGGGGCCAACGTCCTGACTTTC.

The V and J genes are TRBV15 and TRBJ1-6, with D possibly matching TRBD1 (6 bases). CDR1 LNHNV and CDR2 YYDKDF come from the germline V gene (reference sequence). This CDR3 is 17 amino acids long. Trimming stripped 0 bases from V and 10 bases from J, with 19 bases between. CDR3 in amino acids: CATSRDSLTGTYSPLHF. The CDR3 nucleotides read TGTGCCACCAGCAGAGATTCTCTTACAGGGACCTACTCACCCCTCCACTTT.

The rearrangement links TRBV10-3 to TRBJ2-7; 15 nucleotides line up with TRBD2. Trimming removed 2 bases from V and 10 bases from J; junction bases left unmatched: 6. Germline CDR1 is ENHRY and CDR2 is SYGVKD. The CDR3 spans 15 residues. The CDR3 is CAISEAGLAGGLQYF. The CDR3 nucleotides are TGTGCCATCAGTGAGGCGGGACTAGCGGGGGGCCTTCAGTACTTC.

A few counts support this clonotype. The chain combines TRBV12-5 with TRBJ2-3; 8 nucleotides match TRBD1. The CDR3 length is 16 residues. Losses at the gene ends were 2 bases for V and 5 bases for J; bases not matched to a gene: 9. Germline V gene data show CDR1 as LGHNT and CDR2 as FRNRAP. The CDR3 region has the DNA TGTGCTAGTGGTTTGAGACAGGGGCCTCAAGGAGATACGCAGTATTTT. Its protein product is CASGLRQGPQGDTQYF.

Note on this clonotype: A much larger clonotype is one base distant, so this may be a read error. CDR3 protein: CASSQAIYNEQYF. As DNA, the CDR3 is TGCGCCAGCAGCCAAGCAATCTACAATGAGCAGTACTTC. V usage is TRBV4-3 and J usage is TRBJ2-1; D gene ambiguous. The DNA end is a closer match to TRBJ2-7, so the J assignment may be wrong. The CDR3 runs 13 residues. From germline, CDR1 is LGHNA and CDR2 YSLEER.

This clonotype has only a few counts. The CDR3 spells CSATGTGRTQYF. For the CDR3, the DNA is TGCAGTGCTACCGGGACAGGGAGGACCCAGTACTTC. The chain carries TRBV20-1 and TRBJ2-5; TRBD1 matches 9 bases. Trimming removed 4 bases from V and 7 bases from J; junction bases left unmatched: 4. CDR3 length equals 12 residues. The germline V gene encodes CDR1 DFQATT and CDR2 SNEGSKA (reference sequence).

The chain links TRBV7-9 to TRBJ1-4, with D perhaps TRBD1 (6 bases). The CDR3 covers 14 residues. Germline CDR1 and CDR2: SEHNR and FQNEAQ (reference sequence). Between the trimmed V and J ends, which lost 7 bases and 8 bases, there was a span of 17 bases. CDR3 protein: CASTPLGAAEKLFF. The DNA for the CDR3 is TGTGCCAGCACCCCCCTGGGGGCGGCGGAAAAACTGTTTTTT.

Only a few counts were recorded for this clonotype. J is TRBJ2-1 and V is TRBV11-2; possibly TRBD1 or TRBD2 for D (5 bases each). Deletions cut 3 bases from V and 10 bases from J, with 16 bases between. The CDR3 covers 14 residues. Germline V CDR1 and CDR2: SGHAT, FQNNGV. Here the CDR3 reads CASSFNAFGGEQFF. CDR3 coding DNA: TGTGCCAGCAGCTTCAACGCATTTGGGGGAGAGCAGTTCTTC.

The rearrangement uses TRBV5-6 and TRBJ2-1, with 7 bases identical to TRBD1. V shed 4 bases and J 7 bases; nucleotides not matched to a gene: 11. This CDR3 has 15 residues. The V gene's germline CDR1 is SGHDT and CDR2 YYEEEE. The CDR3 sequence: CASSNVDRDLNEQFF. The DNA of the CDR3 is TGTGCCAGCAGCAACGTAGACAGGGATCTGAATGAGCAGTTCTTC.

V is TRBV20-1 and J is TRBJ2-5; D uncertain. The better agreement between TRBJ2-7 and the DNA end casts doubt on the J call. This CDR3 has 13 amino acids. Germline V gives CDR1 DFQATT, CDR2 SNEGSKA (reference sequence). The CDR3: CSARKPGTYEQYF. The CDR3 bases are TGCAGTGCTAGAAAGCCAGGAACCTACGAGCAGTACTTC.

The sample holds many counts of this clonotype. J is TRBJ1-2 and V is TRBV4-2, with 8 bases lining up with TRBD1. Germline assignment: CDR1 LGHNA and CDR2 YNFKEQ. The junction had 6 bases not matched to a gene; V was cut back by 4 bases and J by 5 bases. CDR3 size: 14 residues. This CDR3 reads CASSPDRDPYGYTF. CDR3 DNA: TGTGCCAGCAGCCCGGACAGGGACCCTTATGGCTACACCTTC.

The chain is built from TRBV28 and TRBJ2-3; D might be TRBD1 (6 bases). Between the trimmed V and J ends, which lost 6 bases and 0 bases, there was a span of 19 bases. This CDR3 has 17 amino acids. The germline gives CDR1 MDHEN, CDR2 SYDVKM. CDR3 loop: CASSFTGQHSSTDTQYF. In nucleotides, the CDR3 is TGTGCCAGCAGCTTCACTGGACAGCACTCTAGCACAGATACGCAGTATTTT.

As concerns this clonotype: Germline is not matched at one junction end, which may reflect a read error. The chain combines TRBV6-5 with TRBJ1-2; 7 bases align to TRBD1. The CDR3 is 12 residues long. Germline CDR1 is MNHEY and CDR2 is SVGAGI. The CDR3 DNA sequence: TGTGCCAACAGTTACGAGGGGGCAGTCTACACCTTC. This encodes CANSYEGAVYTF.

The V and J genes are TRBV5-1 and TRBJ2-3; D ambiguous. The V gene lost 4 bases and the J gene lost 6 bases, with 12 bases spanning the gap. Germline V gene sequence: CDR1 SGHRS, CDR2 YFSETQ. The CDR3 runs to 13 residues. The CDR3 coding sequence is TGCGCCAGCAGCATTGGTATGCGGGATACGCAGTATTTT. This codes for CASSIGMRDTQYF.

This sequence joins TRBV20-1 and TRBJ2-3; D is undetermined. CDR1 is DFQATT and CDR2 is SNEGSKA in the germline V gene (reference sequence). The length of the CDR3 is 14 residues. Trimming stripped 5 bases from V and 0 bases from J, with 12 bases between. The chain's CDR3 is CSAPALTSTDTQYF. The CDR3 DNA sequence: TGCAGTGCTCCGGCCCTGACTAGCACAGATACGCAGTATTTT.

About this clonotype itself: With a much larger clone just one base away, this may be a read error. The V gene is TRBV5-1, the J gene TRBJ2-7, with D tentatively TRBD2 (6 bases). CDR1 is SGHRS, CDR2 YFSETQ, per germline. Trimming took off 3 bases at V and 7 bases at J, with 26 bases between the two ends. The CDR3 contains 17 residues. DNA for the CDR3: TGCGCCAGCAGCTCGGGGACTGGCGGATACTCCTACAATGAGCAGTACTTC. This translates into CASSSGTGGYSYNEQYF.